This entry is about one T cell receptor beta chain. Trimming left V 0 bases short and J 0 bases short, with 7 bases between. The CDR3 length is 14 residues. Germline assignment: CDR1 GTSNPN and CDR2 SVGIG (reference sequence). The record originates from a study of CD8+ T cells in alopecia areata. The overall study: It was 6 to 18 months of tofacitinib, and then there were 6 months off drug.

The sequencing template was cDNA reverse transcribed from extracted RNA. TCRdb's table, derived via immunoSEQ multiplex PCR, lists solely in-frame clones and lacks some. The sample has about 98,000 clones; nearly 45% are singletons. The TCR originated in a human donor with alopecia areata. This chain uses TRBV30 with TRBJ2-3; D call uncertain. Specimen: CD4+ T cells sorted from blood. The DNA of the CDR3 is TGTGCCTGGAGTGTACAATCTAGCACAGATACGCAGTATTTT. This gives the protein CAWSVQSSTDTQYF.